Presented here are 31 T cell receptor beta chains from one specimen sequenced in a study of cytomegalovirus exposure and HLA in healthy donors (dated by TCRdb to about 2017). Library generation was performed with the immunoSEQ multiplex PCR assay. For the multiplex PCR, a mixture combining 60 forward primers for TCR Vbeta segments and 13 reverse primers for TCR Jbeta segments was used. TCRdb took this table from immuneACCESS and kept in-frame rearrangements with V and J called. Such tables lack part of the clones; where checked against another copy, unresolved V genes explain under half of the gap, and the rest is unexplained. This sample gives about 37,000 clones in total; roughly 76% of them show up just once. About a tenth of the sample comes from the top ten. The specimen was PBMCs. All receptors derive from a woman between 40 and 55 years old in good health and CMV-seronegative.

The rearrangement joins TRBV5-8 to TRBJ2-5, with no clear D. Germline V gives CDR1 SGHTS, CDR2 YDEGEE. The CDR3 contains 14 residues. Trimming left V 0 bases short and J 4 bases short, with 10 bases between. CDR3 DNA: TGTGCCAGCAGCTTGGCCTTTTACGGAGAGACCCAGTACTTC. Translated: CASSLAFYGETQYF.

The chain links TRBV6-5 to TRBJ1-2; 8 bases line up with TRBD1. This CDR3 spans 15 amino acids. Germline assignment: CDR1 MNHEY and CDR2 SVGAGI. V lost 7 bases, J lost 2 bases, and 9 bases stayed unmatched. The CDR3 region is CASIALGQGNYGYTF. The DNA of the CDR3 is TGTGCCAGCATCGCACTAGGACAGGGCAACTATGGCTACACCTTC.

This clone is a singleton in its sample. For the CDR3, the DNA is TGCGCCAGCAGCGCTCAAAGGACAGGGGGTGTGACCCAGTACTTC. Its protein product is CASSAQRTGGVTQYF. The rearrangement uses TRBV4-3 and TRBJ2-5, with TRBD1 matching over 10 bases. With 5 bases clipped from V and 7 bases from J, the junction kept 10 bases outside the gene matches. Per the germline V gene, CDR1 is LGHNA and CDR2 is YSLEER. CDR3 length: 15 residues.

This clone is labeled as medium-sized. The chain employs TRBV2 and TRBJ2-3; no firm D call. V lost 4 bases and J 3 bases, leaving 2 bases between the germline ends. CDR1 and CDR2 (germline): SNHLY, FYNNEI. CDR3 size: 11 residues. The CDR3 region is CASSATDTQYF. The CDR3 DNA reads TGTGCCAGCAGTGCTACAGATACGCAGTATTTT.

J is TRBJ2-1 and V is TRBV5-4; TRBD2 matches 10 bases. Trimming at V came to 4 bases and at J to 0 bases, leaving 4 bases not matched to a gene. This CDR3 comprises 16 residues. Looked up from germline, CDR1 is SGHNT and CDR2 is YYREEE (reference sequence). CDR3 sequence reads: CASSNGLADSYNEQFF. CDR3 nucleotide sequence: TGTGCCAGCAGCAACGGACTAGCGGACTCCTACAATGAGCAGTTCTTC.

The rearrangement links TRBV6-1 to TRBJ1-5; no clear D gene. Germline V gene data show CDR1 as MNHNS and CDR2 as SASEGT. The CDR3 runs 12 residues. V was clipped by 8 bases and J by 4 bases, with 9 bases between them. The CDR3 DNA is TGTGCCAGCCGGTCCCCGAATCAGCCCCAGCATTTT. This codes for CASRSPNQPQHF.

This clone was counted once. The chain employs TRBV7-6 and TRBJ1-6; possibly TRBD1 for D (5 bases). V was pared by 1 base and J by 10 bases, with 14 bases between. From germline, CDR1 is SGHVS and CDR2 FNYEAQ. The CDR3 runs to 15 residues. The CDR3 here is CASSLESQGLSPLHF. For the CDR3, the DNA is TGTGCCAGCAGCTTAGAGTCTCAGGGTTTGTCACCCCTCCACTTT.

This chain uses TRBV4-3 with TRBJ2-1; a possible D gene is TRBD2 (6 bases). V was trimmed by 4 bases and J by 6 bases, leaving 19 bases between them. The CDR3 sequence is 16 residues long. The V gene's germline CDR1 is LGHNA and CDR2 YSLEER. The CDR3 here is CASSLEKTLGGNEQFF. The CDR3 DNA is TGCGCCAGCAGCCTCGAAAAGACATTGGGGGGCAATGAGCAGTTCTTC.

CDR3 in DNA: TGTGCCAGCAGCTCCGTAGCCCCCAGGACAGGGCGGACGAACACTGAAGCTTTCTTT. Protein sequence: CASSSVAPRTGRTNTEAFF. The V gene is TRBV7-9, the J gene TRBJ1-1; 8 bases align to TRBD1. The CDR3 totals 19 residues. V was pared by 4 bases and J by 1 base, with 17 bases of the junction left unmatched. The germline gives CDR1 SEHNR, CDR2 FQNEAQ (reference sequence).

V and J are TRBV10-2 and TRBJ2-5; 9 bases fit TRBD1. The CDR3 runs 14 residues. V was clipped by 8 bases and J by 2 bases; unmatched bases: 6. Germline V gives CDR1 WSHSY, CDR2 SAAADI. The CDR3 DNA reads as TGCGCCAGCGGACAGGGGTTTGAGCAAGAGACCCAGTACTTC. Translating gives CASGQGFEQETQYF.

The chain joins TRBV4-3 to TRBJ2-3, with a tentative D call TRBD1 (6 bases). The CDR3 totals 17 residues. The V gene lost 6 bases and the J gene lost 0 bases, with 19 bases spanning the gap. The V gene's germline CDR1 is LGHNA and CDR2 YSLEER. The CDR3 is CASSTRPGHLSTDTQYF. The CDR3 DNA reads TGCGCCAGCAGTACCAGGCCGGGACACCTAAGCACAGATACGCAGTATTTT.

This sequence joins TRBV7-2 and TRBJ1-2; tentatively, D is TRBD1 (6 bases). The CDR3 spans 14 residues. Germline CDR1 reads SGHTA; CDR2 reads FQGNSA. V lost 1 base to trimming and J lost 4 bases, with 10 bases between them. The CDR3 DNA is TGTGCCAGCAGCTTAGGTGACAGGACCTATGGCTACACCTTC. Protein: CASSLGDRTYGYTF.

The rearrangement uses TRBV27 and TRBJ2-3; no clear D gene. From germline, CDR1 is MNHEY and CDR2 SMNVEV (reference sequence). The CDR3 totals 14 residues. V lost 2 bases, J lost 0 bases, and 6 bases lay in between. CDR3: CASSLDGSTDTQYF. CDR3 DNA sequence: TGTGCCAGCAGTTTAGACGGGAGCACAGATACGCAGTATTTT.

The CDR3 sequence: CASSPGGSGNTIYF. For the CDR3, the DNA is TGTGCCAGCAGTCCAGGGGGATCTGGAAACACCATATATTTT. The chain is built from TRBV28 and TRBJ1-3; 7 nucleotides align to TRBD1. The CDR3 is 14 amino acids. Unmatched junction bases numbered 2, after V lost 5 bases and J lost 1 base. The germline V gene has CDR1 MDHEN and CDR2 SYDVKM.

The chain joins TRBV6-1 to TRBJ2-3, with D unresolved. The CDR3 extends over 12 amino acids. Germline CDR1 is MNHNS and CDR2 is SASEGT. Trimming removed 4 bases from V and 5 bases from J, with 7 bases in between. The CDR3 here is CASSGAVDTQYF. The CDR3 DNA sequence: TGTGCCAGCAGTGGAGCCGTAGATACGCAGTATTTT.

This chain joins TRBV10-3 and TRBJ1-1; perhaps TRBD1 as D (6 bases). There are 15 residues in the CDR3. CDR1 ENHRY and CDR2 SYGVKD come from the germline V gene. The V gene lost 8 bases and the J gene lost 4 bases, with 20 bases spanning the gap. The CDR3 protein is CAIWEQQGGTTEAFF. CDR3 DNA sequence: TGTGCCATCTGGGAACAACAGGGAGGGACCACTGAAGCTTTCTTT.

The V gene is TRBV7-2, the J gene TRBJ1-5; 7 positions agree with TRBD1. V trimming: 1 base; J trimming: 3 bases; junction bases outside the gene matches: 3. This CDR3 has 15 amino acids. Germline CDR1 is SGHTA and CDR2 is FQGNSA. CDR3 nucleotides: TGTGCCAGCAGCTTAGGACAGGGCCACAATCAGCCCCAGCATTTT. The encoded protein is CASSLGQGHNQPQHF.

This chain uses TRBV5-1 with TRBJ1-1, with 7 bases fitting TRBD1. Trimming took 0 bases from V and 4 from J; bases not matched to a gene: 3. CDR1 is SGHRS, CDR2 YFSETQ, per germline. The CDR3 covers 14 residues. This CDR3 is CASSLAGGPTEAFF. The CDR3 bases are TGCGCCAGCAGCTTGGCAGGGGGGCCCACTGAAGCTTTCTTT.

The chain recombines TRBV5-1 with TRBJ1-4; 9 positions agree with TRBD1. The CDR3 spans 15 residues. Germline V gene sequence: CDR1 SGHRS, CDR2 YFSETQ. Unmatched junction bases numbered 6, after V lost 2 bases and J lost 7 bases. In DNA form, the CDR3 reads TGCGCCAGCAGCTTACAGGGGGCCGCTAGTGAAAAACTGTTTTTT. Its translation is CASSLQGAASEKLFF.

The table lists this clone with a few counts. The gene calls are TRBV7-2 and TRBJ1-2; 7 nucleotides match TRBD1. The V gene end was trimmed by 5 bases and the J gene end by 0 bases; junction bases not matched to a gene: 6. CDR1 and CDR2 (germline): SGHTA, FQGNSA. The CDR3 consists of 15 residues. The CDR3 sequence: CASSTQGRANYGYTF. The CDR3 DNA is TGTGCCAGCAGCACACAGGGGCGAGCTAACTATGGCTACACCTTC. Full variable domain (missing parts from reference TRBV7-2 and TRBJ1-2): GAGVSQSPSNKVTEKGKDVELRCDPISGHTALYWYRQSLGQGLEFLIYFQGNSAPDKSGLPSDRFSAERTGGSVSTLTIQRTQQEDSAVYLCASSTQGRANYGYTFGSGTRLTVV.

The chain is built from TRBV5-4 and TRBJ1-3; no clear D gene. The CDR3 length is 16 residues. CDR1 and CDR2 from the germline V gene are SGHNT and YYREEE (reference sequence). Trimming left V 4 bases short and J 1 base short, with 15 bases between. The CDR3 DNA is TGTGCCAGCAGCACCGGACCCTCGGGATCTGGAAACACCATATATTTT. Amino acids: CASSTGPSGSGNTIYF.

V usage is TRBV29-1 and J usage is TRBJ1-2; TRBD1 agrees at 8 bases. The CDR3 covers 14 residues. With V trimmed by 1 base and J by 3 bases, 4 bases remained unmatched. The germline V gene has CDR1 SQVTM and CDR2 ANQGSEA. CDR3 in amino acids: CSVEARDRHYGYTF. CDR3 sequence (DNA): TGCAGCGTTGAAGCCCGGGACAGGCACTATGGCTACACCTTC.

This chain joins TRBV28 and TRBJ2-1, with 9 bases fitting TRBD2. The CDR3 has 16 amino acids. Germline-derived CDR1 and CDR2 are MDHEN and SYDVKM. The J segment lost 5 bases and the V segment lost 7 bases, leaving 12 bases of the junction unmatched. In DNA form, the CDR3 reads TGTGCCAGCACCTCCTCTTTGGGCGGGGGGGACAATGAGCAGTTCTTC. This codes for CASTSSLGGGDNEQFF.

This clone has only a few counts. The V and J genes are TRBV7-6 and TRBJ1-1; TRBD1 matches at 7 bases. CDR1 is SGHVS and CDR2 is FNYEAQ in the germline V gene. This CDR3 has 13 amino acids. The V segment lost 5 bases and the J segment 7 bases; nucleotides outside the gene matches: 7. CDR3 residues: CASSQETGSEAFF. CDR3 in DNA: TGTGCCAGCAGCCAGGAGACAGGGAGTGAAGCTTTCTTT.

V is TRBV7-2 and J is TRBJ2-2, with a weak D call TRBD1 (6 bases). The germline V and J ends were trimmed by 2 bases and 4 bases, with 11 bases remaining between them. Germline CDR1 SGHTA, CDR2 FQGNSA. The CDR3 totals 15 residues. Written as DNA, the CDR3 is TGTGCCAGCAGCTTACAAAAAGGGGGCACCGGGGAGCTGTTTTTT. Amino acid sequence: CASSLQKGGTGELFF. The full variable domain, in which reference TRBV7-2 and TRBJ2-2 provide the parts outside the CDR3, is GAGVSQSPSNKVTEKGKDVELRCDPISGHTALYWYRQSLGQGLEFLIYFQGNSAPDKSGLPSDRFSAERTGGSVSTLTIQRTQQEDSAVYLCASSLQKGGTGELFFGEGSRLTVL.

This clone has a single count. The CDR3 loop is CASSEAPAGTEAFF. The CDR3 bases are TGTGCCAGCAGTGAAGCCCCCGCGGGGACTGAAGCTTTCTTT. The chain uses TRBV6-1 and TRBJ1-1; unclear D gene. The CDR3 length is 14 residues. V was pared by 0 bases and J by 5 bases, with 10 bases between. Germline values: CDR1 MNHNS, CDR2 SASEGT.

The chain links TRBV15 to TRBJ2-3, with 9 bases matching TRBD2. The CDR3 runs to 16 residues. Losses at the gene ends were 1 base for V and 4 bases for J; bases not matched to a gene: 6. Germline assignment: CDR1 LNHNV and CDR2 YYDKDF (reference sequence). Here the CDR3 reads CATSRGVAGDADTQYF. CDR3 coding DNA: TGTGCCACCAGCAGAGGTGTAGCGGGGGACGCAGATACGCAGTATTTT.

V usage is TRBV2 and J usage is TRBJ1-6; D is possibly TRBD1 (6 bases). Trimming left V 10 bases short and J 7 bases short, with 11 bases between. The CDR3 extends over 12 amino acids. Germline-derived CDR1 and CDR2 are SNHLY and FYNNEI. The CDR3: CATRQANSPLHF. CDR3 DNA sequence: TGTGCCACCAGACAGGCCAATTCACCCCTCCACTTT.

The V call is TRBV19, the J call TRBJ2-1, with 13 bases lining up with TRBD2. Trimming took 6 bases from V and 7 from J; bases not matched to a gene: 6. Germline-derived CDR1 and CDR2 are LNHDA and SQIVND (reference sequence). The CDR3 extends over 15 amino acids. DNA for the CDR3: TGTGCCAGTAGCAAACTAGCGGGGGGGCAGAATGAGCAGTTCTTC. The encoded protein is CASSKLAGGQNEQFF.

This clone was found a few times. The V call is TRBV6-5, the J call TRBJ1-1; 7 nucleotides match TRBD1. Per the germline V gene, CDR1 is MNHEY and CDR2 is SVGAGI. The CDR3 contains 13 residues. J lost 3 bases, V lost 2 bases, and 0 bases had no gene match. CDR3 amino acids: CASSYGQDTEAFF. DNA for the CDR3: TGTGCCAGCAGTTACGGACAGGACACTGAAGCTTTCTTT.

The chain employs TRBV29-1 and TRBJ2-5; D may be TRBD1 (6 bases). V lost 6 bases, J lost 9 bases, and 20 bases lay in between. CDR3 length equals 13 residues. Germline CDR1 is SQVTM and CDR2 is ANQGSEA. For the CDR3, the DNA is TGCAGCGTCCAAGCAGGGCCCAAGGGGGCCCAGTACTTC. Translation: CSVQAGPKGAQYF.